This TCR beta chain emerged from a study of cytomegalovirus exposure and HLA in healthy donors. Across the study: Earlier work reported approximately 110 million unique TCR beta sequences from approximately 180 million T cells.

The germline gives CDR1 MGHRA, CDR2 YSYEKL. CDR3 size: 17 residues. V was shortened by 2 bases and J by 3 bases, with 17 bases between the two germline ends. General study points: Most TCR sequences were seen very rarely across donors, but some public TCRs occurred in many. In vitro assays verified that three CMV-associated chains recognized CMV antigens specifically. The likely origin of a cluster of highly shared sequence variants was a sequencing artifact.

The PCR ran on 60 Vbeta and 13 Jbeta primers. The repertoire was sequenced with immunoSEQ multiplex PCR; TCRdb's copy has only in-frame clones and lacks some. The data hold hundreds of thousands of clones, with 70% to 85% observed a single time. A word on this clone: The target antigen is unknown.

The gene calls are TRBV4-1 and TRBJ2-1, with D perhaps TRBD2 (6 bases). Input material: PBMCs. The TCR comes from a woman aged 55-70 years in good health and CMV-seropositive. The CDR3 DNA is TGCGCCAGCAGCCAACTACTTATAGCGGAGGTCTACAATGAGCAGTTCTTC. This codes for CASSQLLIAEVYNEQFF.